The entry below gives a single T cell receptor beta chain sequence along with its context. Its matching antigen is unknown. Unique molecular identifiers were present in the TCR beta cDNA libraries. TCRdb itself ran the PCR reads through MiXCR, one entry per CDR3 protein. The sample has about 560,000 distinct CDR3 sequences; around 47% are singletons. This sample was included in a study of post-analysis software for immune sequencing data. Study observations and caveats: Versus controls, multiple sclerosis patients showed significantly lower diversity (normalized Chao1). In patients, about five TRBV segments were more frequent than in controls, with TRBV5-6, TRBV5-1 and TRBV20-1 among them.

Germline V lookup: CDR1 MNHNS, CDR2 SASEGT. The ends were cut back, 6 bases at V and 3 bases at J, with 12 bases in the middle. The CDR3 has 14 residues. The genes are TRBV6-1 and TRBJ1-5, with a tentative D call TRBD1 (6 bases). This sequence originates from a girl aged 5-17 years with multiple sclerosis. Input material: blood. CDR3 nucleotide sequence: TGTGCCAGCAGCCCGGGACAACTCAATCAGCCCCAGCATTTT. This gives the protein CASSPGQLNQPQHF.